This TCR beta chain was documented in a study of OX40 agonist ivuxolimab in advanced cancers. Study summary: Dose-escalation patients were diagnosed with hepatocellular carcinoma, melanoma, renal cell cancer or head and neck cancer.

In the case of this clone: Its antigen remains unidentified.

Some clones are missing from TCRdb's copy, which holds only in-frame ones; the method was immunoSEQ multiplex PCR. The sample records about 100,000 clones, roughly 90% being singletons. The CDR3 contains 17 residues. V trimming: 0 bases; J trimming: 5 bases; junction bases outside the gene matches: 11. Germline V CDR1 and CDR2: SGHTS, YDEGEE. Findings of the study overall: Antigen specificity remained undetermined for the expanded peripheral T cells. Some nonresponders also had low normalized T-cell clonal expansion.

This sample comprised CD4+ or CD8+ T cells sorted from blood, obtained in a trial of the OX40 agonist ivuxolimab. The clonotype originates from an adult with an advanced solid tumor such as melanoma, head and neck, liver or kidney cancer. J is TRBJ2-5 and V is TRBV5-8; 9 bases are a match to TRBD2. In nucleotides, the CDR3 is TGTGCCAGCAGCTTGGGTAGCCGCGGGGGGGCGTCGGAGACCCAGTACTTC. As protein: CASSLGSRGGASETQYF. Supplemented by reference TRBV5-8 and TRBJ2-5, the full variable domain reads EAGVTQSPTHLIKTRGQQATLRCSPISGHTSVYWYQQALGLGLQFLLWYDEGEERNRGNFPPRFSGRQFPNYSSELNVNALELEDSALYLCASSLGSRGGASETQYFGPGTRLLVL.